This is a list of T cell receptor beta chains from one sample in a study of blood T cells in healthy people across ages. MiXCR was run by TCRdb on the 5' RACE reads, yielding one entry per CDR3 protein. Of around 520,000 distinct CDR3 sequences in the sample, approximately 26% were seen once. This sample also appeared in a second study, on T cells of mothers and their children.

Sequencing input: blood. These receptor sequences come from a boy aged 2 to 9 in good health. CDR3s include the opening cysteine and the closing phenylalanine or tryptophan. Each record gives: clone size, D gene, V gene, J gene, CDR3 DNA, CDR3 protein. D genes are given only for firm matches. The size field is filled for only some rows; it gives once, few, many or a size class.

abundance: few
d_gene: TRBD1
v_gene: TRBV20-1
j_gene: TRBJ2-7
CDR3nt: TGCAGTGCCGCCCCCGGGACAGCCTACGAGCAGTACTTC
CDR3aa: CSAAPGTAYEQYF

abundance: .
d_gene: .
v_gene: TRBV7-2
j_gene: TRBJ1-2
CDR3nt: TGTGCCAGCAGCTTTCCCGAGGGTGGTCGCGGCTACACCTTC
CDR3aa: CASSFPEGGRGYTF

abundance: few
d_gene: .
v_gene: TRBV5-6
j_gene: TRBJ2-5
CDR3nt: TGTGCCAGCAGCTATTACGGGATGCTTCAAGAGACCCAGTACTTC
CDR3aa: CASSYYGMLQETQYF

abundance: few
d_gene: .
v_gene: TRBV10-3
j_gene: TRBJ2-5
CDR3nt: TGTGCCATCAGTGGCAACACAGGGTCCCAAGAGACCCAGTACTTC
CDR3aa: CAISGNTGSQETQYF

abundance: .
d_gene: .
v_gene: TRBV20-1
j_gene: TRBJ2-3
CDR3nt: TGCAGTGCCAAAGACCCAAGGACTAGCACAGATACGCAGTATTTT
CDR3aa: CSAKDPRTSTDTQYF

abundance: .
d_gene: .
v_gene: TRBV4-3
j_gene: TRBJ2-3
CDR3nt: TGCGCCAGCAGCCAAGGGGGGGCCAGGAAAGATACGCAGTATTTT
CDR3aa: CASSQGGARKDTQYF

abundance: .
d_gene: .
v_gene: TRBV30
j_gene: TRBJ2-4
CDR3nt: TGTGCCTGGAGTGTACACCTAGCCAAAAACATTCAGTACTTC
CDR3aa: CAWSVHLAKNIQYF

abundance: .
d_gene: TRBD2
v_gene: TRBV6-1
j_gene: TRBJ2-1
CDR3nt: TGTGCCAGCAGTCCCTATCCGGGAGTAGCGGGAGGAGAGCAGTTCTTC
CDR3aa: CASSPYPGVAGGEQFF

abundance: few
d_gene: TRBD1
v_gene: TRBV20-1
j_gene: TRBJ2-5
CDR3nt: TGCAGTGCTAGTGACAGGGCTGAAGAGACCCAGTACTTC
CDR3aa: CSASDRAEETQYF

abundance: few
d_gene: .
v_gene: TRBV20-1
j_gene: TRBJ2-4
CDR3nt: TGCAGTGCTAGATGGGGTGAGGGGGGTAACATTCAGTACTTC
CDR3aa: CSARWGEGGNIQYF

abundance: few
d_gene: .
v_gene: TRBV29-1
j_gene: TRBJ2-5
CDR3nt: TGCAGTGTTGTCGGGACGTTAAGTGGCCAAGAGACCCAGTACTTC
CDR3aa: CSVVGTLSGQETQYF

abundance: few
d_gene: .
v_gene: TRBV7-6
j_gene: TRBJ2-1
CDR3nt: TGTGCCAGCAGATACGACGAAAGCTCCTACAATGAGCAGTTCTTC
CDR3aa: CASRYDESSYNEQFF

abundance: .
d_gene: TRBD1
v_gene: TRBV7-9
j_gene: TRBJ2-7
CDR3nt: TGTGCCAGCAGCTTAGAAGGGGGGACAGGCCACGAGCAGTACTTC
CDR3aa: CASSLEGGTGHEQYF

abundance: .
d_gene: .
v_gene: TRBV7-6
j_gene: TRBJ2-1
CDR3nt: TGTGCCAGCAGCCTAGTGGCAGGGTCAGGATACAATGAGCGGTTTTTC
CDR3aa: CASSLVAGSGYNERFF

abundance: .
d_gene: .
v_gene: TRBV20-1
j_gene: TRBJ1-2
CDR3nt: TGCAGTGCTAGTCACAGGGTGAGCTATGGCTACACCTTC
CDR3aa: CSASHRVSYGYTF

abundance: many
d_gene: TRBD2
v_gene: TRBV29-1
j_gene: TRBJ2-7
CDR3nt: TGCAGCGTTGAAGATGCGGCGGGAGCCGAGCAGTACTTC
CDR3aa: CSVEDAAGAEQYF

abundance: .
d_gene: .
v_gene: TRBV7-7
j_gene: TRBJ2-3
CDR3nt: TGTGCCAGCAGCCCCGGAGCAGACGCCACAGATACGCAGTATTTT
CDR3aa: CASSPGADATDTQYF

abundance: .
d_gene: .
v_gene: TRBV6-5
j_gene: TRBJ1-3
CDR3nt: TGTGCCAGCAGTTACTCTATAAGGGGCTCCTCTGGAAACACCATATATTTT
CDR3aa: CASSYSIRGSSGNTIYF

abundance: .
d_gene: .
v_gene: TRBV27
j_gene: TRBJ1-2
CDR3nt: TGTGCCAGCAGTTGGCAGGGCGGGCATGGCTACACCTTC
CDR3aa: CASSWQGGHGYTF

abundance: .
d_gene: .
v_gene: TRBV3-1
j_gene: TRBJ2-3
CDR3nt: TGTGCCAGCAGCCAAAAAGAATCAGGGCAAATCTTCCATCCTAGCACAGATACGCAGTATTTT
CDR3aa: CASSQKESGQIFHPSTDTQYF

abundance: once
d_gene: TRBD2
v_gene: TRBV25-1
j_gene: TRBJ2-1
CDR3nt: TGTGCCACACAGACTAGCGGGAGTAATGAGCAGTTCTTC
CDR3aa: CATQTSGSNEQFF

abundance: .
d_gene: TRBD2
v_gene: TRBV5-4
j_gene: TRBJ2-5
CDR3nt: TGTGCCAGCAGTCCTAGCGGGAGGATGGGGCAAGAGACCCAGTACTTC
CDR3aa: CASSPSGRMGQETQYF

abundance: .
d_gene: .
v_gene: TRBV9
j_gene: TRBJ2-5
CDR3nt: TGTGCCAGCAGCGTAGAGTACAGCCTCCAAGAGACCCAGTACTTC
CDR3aa: CASSVEYSLQETQYF

abundance: few
d_gene: .
v_gene: TRBV20-1
j_gene: TRBJ2-6
CDR3nt: TGCAGTGCTAGCAGCCCCCCTCGTGGTGGGGCCAACGTCCTGACTTTC
CDR3aa: CSASSPPRGGANVLTF

abundance: once
d_gene: .
v_gene: TRBV6-6
j_gene: TRBJ2-7
CDR3nt: TGTGCCAGCAGTTTGCCAGGGAAGTTGTCCTACGAGCAGTACTTC
CDR3aa: CASSLPGKLSYEQYF

abundance: few
d_gene: TRBD1
v_gene: TRBV6-5
j_gene: TRBJ2-7
CDR3nt: TGTGCCAGCAGTTACTCTGGACAGGTCTACGAGCAGTACTTC
CDR3aa: CASSYSGQVYEQYF

abundance: few
d_gene: .
v_gene: TRBV27
j_gene: TRBJ2-7
CDR3nt: TGTGCCAGCCCGCCCAGGGTTGGGGACCACGAGCAGTACTTC
CDR3aa: CASPPRVGDHEQYF

abundance: .
d_gene: .
v_gene: TRBV12-3/TRBV12-4
j_gene: TRBJ2-1
CDR3nt: TGTGCCAGCAGTTTTCGGAGGTATATCTACAATGAGCAGTTCTTC
CDR3aa: CASSFRRYIYNEQFF

abundance: .
d_gene: .
v_gene: TRBV12-5
j_gene: TRBJ1-1
CDR3nt: TGTGCTAGTGGACGGGGGAGCAACACTGAAGCTTTCTTT
CDR3aa: CASGRGSNTEAFF

abundance: few
d_gene: .
v_gene: TRBV20-1
j_gene: TRBJ1-4
CDR3nt: TGCAGTGCTAGACAGGGAGGGAATGAAAAACTGTTTTTT
CDR3aa: CSARQGGNEKLFF

abundance: .
d_gene: .
v_gene: TRBV19
j_gene: TRBJ1-2
CDR3nt: TGTGCCAGTAGTACTCCCGGGGAACTCTACTATGGCTACACCTTC
CDR3aa: CASSTPGELYYGYTF

abundance: .
d_gene: .
v_gene: TRBV11-2
j_gene: TRBJ1-2
CDR3nt: TGTGCCAGCAGCTCATACAAGAGAAACTATGGCTACACCTTC
CDR3aa: CASSSYKRNYGYTF

abundance: .
d_gene: TRBD2
v_gene: TRBV10-1
j_gene: TRBJ2-5
CDR3nt: TGCGCCAGCAGTGAGCGCCTAGCGGGGCAATCAATGGTCCAGTACTTC
CDR3aa: CASSERLAGQSMVQYF

abundance: .
d_gene: TRBD2
v_gene: TRBV5-1
j_gene: TRBJ2-1
CDR3nt: TGCGCCAGCAACACATTAGCGGGAGGAGGGGTCAATGAGCAGTTCTTC
CDR3aa: CASNTLAGGGVNEQFF

abundance: .
d_gene: .
v_gene: TRBV6-5
j_gene: TRBJ2-5
CDR3nt: TGTGCCAGCAGCCCTAAGGGACCTCTTCAAGAGACCCAGTACTTC
CDR3aa: CASSPKGPLQETQYF

abundance: few
d_gene: TRBD1
v_gene: TRBV7-2
j_gene: TRBJ1-6
CDR3nt: TGTGCCAGCAGTCTACAGGGGTTCAATTCACCCCTCCACTTT
CDR3aa: CASSLQGFNSPLHF

abundance: .
d_gene: TRBD1
v_gene: TRBV27
j_gene: TRBJ1-1
CDR3nt: TGTGCCAGCAGGCAAGACAGGGATCGAGTCATGAACACTGAAGCTTTCTTT
CDR3aa: CASRQDRDRVMNTEAFF

abundance: .
d_gene: TRBD1
v_gene: TRBV15
j_gene: TRBJ2-1
CDR3nt: TGTGCCACCAGCAGAGAGGCCAGGGGGCATATCAGGGAGTTCTTC
CDR3aa: CATSREARGHIREFF

abundance: .
d_gene: .
v_gene: TRBV5-1
j_gene: TRBJ1-1
CDR3nt: TGCGCCAGCAGCGCTCAGTTGGGGGTGAACACTGAAGCTTTCTTT
CDR3aa: CASSAQLGVNTEAFF

abundance: .
d_gene: .
v_gene: TRBV29-1
j_gene: TRBJ1-2
CDR3nt: TGCAGCGTTCCCAGGGGTGGTGGCTACACCTTC
CDR3aa: CSVPRGGGYTF

abundance: few
d_gene: .
v_gene: TRBV9
j_gene: TRBJ1-6
CDR3nt: TGTGCCAGCAGCGACCGGGACATCATCAATTCACCCCTCCACTTT
CDR3aa: CASSDRDIINSPLHF

abundance: .
d_gene: TRBD1
v_gene: TRBV5-1
j_gene: TRBJ1-1
CDR3nt: TGCGCCAGCAGCCTACAGGGGGGCAAGAACACTGAAGCTTTCTTT
CDR3aa: CASSLQGGKNTEAFF

abundance: .
d_gene: .
v_gene: TRBV12-3/TRBV12-4
j_gene: TRBJ2-3
CDR3nt: TGTGCCAGCAGTTTTTCCGGGATGGGGACAGATACGCAGTATTTT
CDR3aa: CASSFSGMGTDTQYF

abundance: few
d_gene: TRBD2
v_gene: TRBV12-3/TRBV12-4
j_gene: TRBJ2-1
CDR3nt: TGTGCCAGCGCGGGGGTCTACAATGAGCAGTTCTTC
CDR3aa: CASAGVYNEQFF

abundance: few
d_gene: TRBD1
v_gene: TRBV12-3/TRBV12-4
j_gene: TRBJ1-6
CDR3nt: TGTGCCAGCAGTTCCCAGGGGGTATTGAATTCACCCCTCCACTTT
CDR3aa: CASSSQGVLNSPLHF

abundance: .
d_gene: .
v_gene: TRBV6-4
j_gene: TRBJ2-2
CDR3nt: TGTGCCAGCTGGTTCGGGAACACCGGGGAGCTGTTTTTT
CDR3aa: CASWFGNTGELFF

abundance: .
d_gene: TRBD1
v_gene: TRBV20-1
j_gene: TRBJ1-2
CDR3nt: TGCAGTGCTAGAGAACAGGGGGAGGACTATGGCTACACCTTC
CDR3aa: CSAREQGEDYGYTF

abundance: many
d_gene: .
v_gene: TRBV10-2
j_gene: TRBJ2-2
CDR3nt: TGCGCCAGCAGTGAGTTGAACACCGGGGAGCTGTTTTTT
CDR3aa: CASSELNTGELFF

abundance: .
d_gene: .
v_gene: TRBV12-3/TRBV12-4
j_gene: TRBJ2-2
CDR3nt: TGTGCCAGCAGTTTAGCGGCTAGACAGGGACTCACCGGGGAGCTGTTTTTT
CDR3aa: CASSLAARQGLTGELFF

abundance: .
d_gene: .
v_gene: TRBV5-1
j_gene: TRBJ1-2
CDR3nt: TGCGCCAGCAGACCCGCTTACAGAGCTAACTATGGCTACACCTTC
CDR3aa: CASRPAYRANYGYTF

abundance: .
d_gene: .
v_gene: TRBV3-1
j_gene: TRBJ1-1
CDR3nt: TGTGCCAGCAGCCAACGGGGGGGCGCTGAAGCTTTCTTT
CDR3aa: CASSQRGGAEAFF

abundance: .
d_gene: .
v_gene: TRBV29-1
j_gene: TRBJ2-5
CDR3nt: TGCAGCGTTGAGTACGTCGAGTCGTGGGGCCAAGAGACCCAGTACTTC
CDR3aa: CSVEYVESWGQETQYF

abundance: few
d_gene: .
v_gene: TRBV29-1
j_gene: TRBJ2-1
CDR3nt: TGCAGCGTTGAACGGGACAATGAGCAGTTCTTC
CDR3aa: CSVERDNEQFF

abundance: .
d_gene: TRBD1
v_gene: TRBV6-5
j_gene: TRBJ2-7
CDR3nt: TGTGCCAGCAGTTCCTACAGGGGCGAGCAGTACTTC
CDR3aa: CASSSYRGEQYF

abundance: .
d_gene: TRBD2
v_gene: TRBV4-3
j_gene: TRBJ2-1
CDR3nt: TGCGCCAGCAGCCAAGCGTATACGTCAAGGACTAGCGGATGGTACAATGAGCAGTTCTTC
CDR3aa: CASSQAYTSRTSGWYNEQFF

abundance: few
d_gene: .
v_gene: TRBV6-2/TRBV6-3
j_gene: TRBJ1-1
CDR3nt: TGTGCCAGCAGTTATGTGACCCCCCACGGGGCTTTCTTT
CDR3aa: CASSYVTPHGAFF

abundance: .
d_gene: .
v_gene: TRBV7-2
j_gene: TRBJ2-7
CDR3nt: TGTGCCAGCAGCTTATCGCATGAGGACCTCTACGAGCAGTACTTC
CDR3aa: CASSLSHEDLYEQYF

abundance: few
d_gene: .
v_gene: TRBV14
j_gene: TRBJ2-5
CDR3nt: TGTGCCAGCAGCCACCTCTCCAGGGGAGCCCAAGAGACCCAGTACTTC
CDR3aa: CASSHLSRGAQETQYF

abundance: .
d_gene: TRBD1
v_gene: TRBV12-3/TRBV12-4
j_gene: TRBJ1-2
CDR3nt: TGTGCCAGCAGCGCTAGGGGACAGGGGCTTGGCGGCTACACCTTC
CDR3aa: CASSARGQGLGGYTF

abundance: .
d_gene: TRBD1
v_gene: TRBV6-5
j_gene: TRBJ1-3
CDR3nt: TGTGCCAGCACAGGGGGCCGGGGAAACACCATATATTTT
CDR3aa: CASTGGRGNTIYF